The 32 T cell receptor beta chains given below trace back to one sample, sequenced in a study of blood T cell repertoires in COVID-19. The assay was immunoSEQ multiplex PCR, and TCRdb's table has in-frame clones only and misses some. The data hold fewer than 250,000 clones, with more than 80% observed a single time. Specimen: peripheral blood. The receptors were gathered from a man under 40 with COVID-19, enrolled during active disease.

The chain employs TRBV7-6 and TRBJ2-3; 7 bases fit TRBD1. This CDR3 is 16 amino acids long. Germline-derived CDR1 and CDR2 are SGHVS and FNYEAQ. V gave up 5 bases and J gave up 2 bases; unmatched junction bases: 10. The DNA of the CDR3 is TGTGCCAGCAGCCAGATCGACAGGGAAGTCACAGATACGCAGTATTTT. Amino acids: CASSQIDREVTDTQYF. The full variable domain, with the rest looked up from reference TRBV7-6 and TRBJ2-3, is GAGVSQSPRYKVTKRGQDVALRCDPISGHVSLYWYRQALGQGPEFLTYFNYEAQQDKSGLPNDRFSAERPEGSISTLTIQRTEQRDSAMYRCASSQIDREVTDTQYFGPGTRLTVL.

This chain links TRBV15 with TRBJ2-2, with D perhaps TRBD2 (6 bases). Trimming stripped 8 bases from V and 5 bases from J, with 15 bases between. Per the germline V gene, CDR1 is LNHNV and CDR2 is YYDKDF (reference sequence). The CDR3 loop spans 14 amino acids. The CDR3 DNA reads TGTGCCACCGGCCGGGAGTTACGGACCGGGGAGCTGTTTTTT. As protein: CATGRELRTGELFF. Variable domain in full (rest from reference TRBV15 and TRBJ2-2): DAMVIQNPRYQVTQFGKPVTLSCSQTLNHNVMYWYQQKSSQAPKLLFHYYDKDFNNEADTPDNFQSRRPNTSFCFLDIRSPGLGDTAMYLCATGRELRTGELFFGEGSRLTVL.

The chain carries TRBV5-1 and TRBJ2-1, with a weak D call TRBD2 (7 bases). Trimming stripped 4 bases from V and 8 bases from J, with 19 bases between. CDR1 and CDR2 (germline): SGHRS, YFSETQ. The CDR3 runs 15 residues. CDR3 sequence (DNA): TGCGCCAGCAGCCCTATGGGAGGGGGGGCGGATGAGCAGTTCTTC. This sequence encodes CASSPMGGGADEQFF.

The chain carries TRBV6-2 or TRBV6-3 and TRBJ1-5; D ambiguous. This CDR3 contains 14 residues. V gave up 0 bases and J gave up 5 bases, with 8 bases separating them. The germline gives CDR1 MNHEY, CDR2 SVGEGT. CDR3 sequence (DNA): TGTGCCAGCAGTTACTCGGAGGGATATCAGCCCCAGCATTTT. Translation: CASSYSEGYQPQHF.

CDR3 sequence: CASTFGETGGYNEQFF. In DNA, the CDR3 is TGCGCCAGCACCTTCGGAGAGACAGGGGGCTACAATGAGCAGTTCTTC. The chain combines TRBV5-1 with TRBJ2-1, with TRBD1 identical over 9 bases. Germline V gene sequence: CDR1 SGHRS, CDR2 YFSETQ. The trim removed 6 bases at V and 3 bases at J, leaving 10 bases unmatched. This CDR3 is 16 amino acids long.

The CDR3 nucleotides are TGTGCCAGTATTTCTAATGGTATGAACACTGAAGCTTTCTTT. Residues: CASISNGMNTEAFF. V and J are TRBV19 and TRBJ1-1, with unresolved D. Trimming removed 7 bases at V and 0 bases at J, with 12 bases between. Germline V gene sequence: CDR1 LNHDA, CDR2 SQIVND (reference sequence). This CDR3 has 14 amino acids.

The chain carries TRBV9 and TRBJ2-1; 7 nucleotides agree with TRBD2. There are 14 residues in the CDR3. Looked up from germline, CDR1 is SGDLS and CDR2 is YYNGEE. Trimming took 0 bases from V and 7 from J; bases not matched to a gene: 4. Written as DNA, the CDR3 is TGTGCCAGCAGCGTAGGTGGGGGGGTTAATGAGCAGTTCTTC. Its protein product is CASSVGGGVNEQFF.

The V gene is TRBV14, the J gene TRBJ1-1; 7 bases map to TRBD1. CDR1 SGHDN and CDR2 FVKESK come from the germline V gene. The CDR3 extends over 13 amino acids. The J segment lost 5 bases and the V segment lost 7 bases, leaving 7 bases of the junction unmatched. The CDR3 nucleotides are TGTGCCAGCACCCCAGGGGGAGGTACTGAAGCTTTCTTT. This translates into CASTPGGGTEAFF.

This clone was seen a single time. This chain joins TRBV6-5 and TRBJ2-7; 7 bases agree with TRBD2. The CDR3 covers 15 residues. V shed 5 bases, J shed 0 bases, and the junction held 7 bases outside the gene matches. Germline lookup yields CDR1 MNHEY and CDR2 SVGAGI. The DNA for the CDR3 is TGTGCCAGCAGTCCACCACTAGCGTTCTCCTACGAGCAGTACTTC. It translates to CASSPPLAFSYEQYF.

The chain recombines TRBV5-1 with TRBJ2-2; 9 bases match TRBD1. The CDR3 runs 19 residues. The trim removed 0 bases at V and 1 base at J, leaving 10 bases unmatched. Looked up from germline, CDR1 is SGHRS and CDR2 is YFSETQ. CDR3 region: CASSLAILQGARNTGELFF. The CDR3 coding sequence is TGCGCCAGCAGCTTGGCAATATTACAGGGGGCTCGGAACACCGGGGAGCTGTTTTTT.

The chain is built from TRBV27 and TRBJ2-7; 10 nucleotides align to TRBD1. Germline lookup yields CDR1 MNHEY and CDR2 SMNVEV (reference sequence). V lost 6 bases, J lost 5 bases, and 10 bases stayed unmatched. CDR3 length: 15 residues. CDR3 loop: CASSRQGGTGDEQYF. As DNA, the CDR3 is TGTGCCAGCAGCCGACAGGGCGGGACAGGGGACGAGCAGTACTTC.

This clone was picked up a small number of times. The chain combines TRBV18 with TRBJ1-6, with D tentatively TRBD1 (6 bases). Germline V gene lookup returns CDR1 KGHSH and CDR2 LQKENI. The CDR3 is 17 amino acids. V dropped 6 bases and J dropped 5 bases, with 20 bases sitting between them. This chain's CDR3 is CASSQSAPGHHNSPLHF. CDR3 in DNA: TGTGCCAGCTCTCAATCAGCACCGGGACATCATAATTCACCCCTCCACTTT.

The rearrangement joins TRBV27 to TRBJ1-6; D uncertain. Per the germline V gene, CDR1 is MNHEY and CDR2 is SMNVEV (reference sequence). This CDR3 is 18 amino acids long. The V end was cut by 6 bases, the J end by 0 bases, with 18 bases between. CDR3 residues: CASRPFVEYSSYNSPLHF. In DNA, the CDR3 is TGTGCCAGCAGGCCATTCGTCGAGTATAGCTCCTATAATTCACCCCTCCACTTT.

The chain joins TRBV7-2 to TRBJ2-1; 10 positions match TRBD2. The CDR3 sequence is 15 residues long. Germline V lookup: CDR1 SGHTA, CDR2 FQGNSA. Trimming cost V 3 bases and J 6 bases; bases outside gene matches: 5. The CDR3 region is CASSFKAGGFNEQFF. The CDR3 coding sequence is TGTGCCAGCAGCTTCAAAGCGGGAGGGTTCAATGAGCAGTTCTTC.

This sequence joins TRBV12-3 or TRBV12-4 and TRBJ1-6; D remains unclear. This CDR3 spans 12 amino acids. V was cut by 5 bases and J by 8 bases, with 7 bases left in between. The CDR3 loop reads CASSVIYSPLHF. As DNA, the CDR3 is TGTGCCAGCAGTGTAATTTATTCACCCCTCCACTTT.

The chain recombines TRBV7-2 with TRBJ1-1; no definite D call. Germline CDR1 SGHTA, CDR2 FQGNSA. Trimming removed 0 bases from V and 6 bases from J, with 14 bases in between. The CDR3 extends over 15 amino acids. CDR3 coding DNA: TGTGCCAGCAGCTTAGCTTTAGCCGGCTCCCCTGAAGCTTTCTTT. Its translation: CASSLALAGSPEAFF.

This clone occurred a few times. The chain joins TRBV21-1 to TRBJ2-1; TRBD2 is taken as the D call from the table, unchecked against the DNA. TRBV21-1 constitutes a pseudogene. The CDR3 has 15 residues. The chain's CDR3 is CASSNSSGDNNEQFF. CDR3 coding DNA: TGTGCCAGCAGCAATTCTAGCGGAGACAACAATGAGCAGTTCTTC.

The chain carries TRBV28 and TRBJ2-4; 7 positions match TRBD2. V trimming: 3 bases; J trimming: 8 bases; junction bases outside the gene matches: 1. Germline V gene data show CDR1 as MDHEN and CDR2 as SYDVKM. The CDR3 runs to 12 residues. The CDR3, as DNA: TGTGCCAGCAGTTTGGGGGGGTACATTCAGTACTTC. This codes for CASSLGGYIQYF.

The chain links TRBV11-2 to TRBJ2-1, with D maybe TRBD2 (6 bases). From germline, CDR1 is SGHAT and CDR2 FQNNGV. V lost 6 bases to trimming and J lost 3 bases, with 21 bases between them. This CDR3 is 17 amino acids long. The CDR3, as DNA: TGTGCCAGCAGACTAGCCCCGGGGCTAGCCTACTACAATGAGCAGTTCTTC. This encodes CASRLAPGLAYYNEQFF.

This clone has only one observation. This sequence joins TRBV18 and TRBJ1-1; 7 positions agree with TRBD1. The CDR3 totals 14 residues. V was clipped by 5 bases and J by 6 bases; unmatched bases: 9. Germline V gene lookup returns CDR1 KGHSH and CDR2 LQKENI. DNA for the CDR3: TGTGCCAGCTCAGCCGACAGGGTGTGGGCTGAAGCTTTCTTT. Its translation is CASSADRVWAEAFF.

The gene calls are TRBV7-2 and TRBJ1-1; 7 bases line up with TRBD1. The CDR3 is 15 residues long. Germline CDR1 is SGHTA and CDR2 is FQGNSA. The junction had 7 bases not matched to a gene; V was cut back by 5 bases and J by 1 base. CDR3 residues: CASSPGQVGNTEAFF. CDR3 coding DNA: TGTGCCAGCAGCCCAGGACAGGTGGGGAACACTGAAGCTTTCTTT.

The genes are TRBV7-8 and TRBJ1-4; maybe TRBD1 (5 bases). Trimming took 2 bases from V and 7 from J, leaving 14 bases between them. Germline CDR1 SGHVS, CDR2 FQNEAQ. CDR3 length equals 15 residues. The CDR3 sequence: CASSLRARDAEKLFF. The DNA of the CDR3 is TGTGCCAGCAGCTTAAGGGCCAGGGATGCTGAAAAACTGTTTTTT.

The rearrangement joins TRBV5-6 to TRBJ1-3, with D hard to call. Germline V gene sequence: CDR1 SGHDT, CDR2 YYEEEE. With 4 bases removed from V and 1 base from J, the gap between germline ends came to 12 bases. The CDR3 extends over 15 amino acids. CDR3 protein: CASSGRTSSGNTIYF. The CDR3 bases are TGTGCCAGCAGCGGTAGGACTAGTTCTGGAAACACCATATATTTT.

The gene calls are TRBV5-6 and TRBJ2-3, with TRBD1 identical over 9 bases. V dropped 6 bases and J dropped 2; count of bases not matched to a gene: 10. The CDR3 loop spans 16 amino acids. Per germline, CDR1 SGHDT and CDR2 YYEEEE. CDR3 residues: CASNRDRDKFTDTQYF. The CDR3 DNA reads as TGTGCCAGCAACCGGGACAGGGATAAATTCACAGATACGCAGTATTTT.

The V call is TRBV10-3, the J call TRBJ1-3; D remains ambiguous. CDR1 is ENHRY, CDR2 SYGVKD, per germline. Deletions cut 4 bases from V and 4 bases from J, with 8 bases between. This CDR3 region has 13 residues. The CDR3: CAISGGAGNTIYF. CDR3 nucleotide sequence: TGTGCCATCAGTGGTGGAGCAGGAAACACCATATATTTT.

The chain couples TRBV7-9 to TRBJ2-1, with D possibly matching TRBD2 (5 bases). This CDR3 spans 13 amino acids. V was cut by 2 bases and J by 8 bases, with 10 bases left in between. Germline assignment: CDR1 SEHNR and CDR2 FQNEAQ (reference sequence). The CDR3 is CASSLTGVDEQFF. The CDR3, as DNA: TGTGCCAGCAGCTTAACCGGGGTAGATGAGCAGTTCTTC.

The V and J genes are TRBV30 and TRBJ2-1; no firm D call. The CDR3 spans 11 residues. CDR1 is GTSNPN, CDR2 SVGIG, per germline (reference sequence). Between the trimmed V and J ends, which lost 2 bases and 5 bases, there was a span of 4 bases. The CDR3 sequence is CAWSLDNEQFF. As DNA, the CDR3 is TGTGCCTGGAGTTTAGACAATGAGCAGTTCTTC.

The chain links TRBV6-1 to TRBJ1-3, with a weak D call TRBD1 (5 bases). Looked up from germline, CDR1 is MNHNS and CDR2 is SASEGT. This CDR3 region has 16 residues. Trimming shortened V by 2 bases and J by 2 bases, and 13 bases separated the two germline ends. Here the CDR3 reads CASSESSPRAGNTIYF. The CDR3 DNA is TGTGCCAGCAGTGAATCATCGCCCAGGGCTGGAAACACCATATATTTT.

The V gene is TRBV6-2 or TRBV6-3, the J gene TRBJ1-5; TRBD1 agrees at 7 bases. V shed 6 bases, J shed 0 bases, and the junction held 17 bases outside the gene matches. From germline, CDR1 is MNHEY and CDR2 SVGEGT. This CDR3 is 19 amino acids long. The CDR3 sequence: CASSPMTGPTSLSNQPQHF. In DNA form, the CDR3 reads TGTGCCAGCAGCCCGATGACAGGGCCAACCTCTCTTAGCAATCAGCCCCAGCATTTT.

The CDR3 sequence: CASSSGAGGEQYF. CDR3 DNA: TGTGCCAGCAGTTCAGGGGCGGGGGGCGAGCAGTACTTC. The V gene is TRBV27, the J gene TRBJ2-7; 8 positions agree with TRBD2. CDR1 is MNHEY and CDR2 is SMNVEV in the germline V gene (reference sequence). CDR3 length: 13 amino acids. Trimming took 4 bases from V and 6 from J; bases not matched to a gene: 5.

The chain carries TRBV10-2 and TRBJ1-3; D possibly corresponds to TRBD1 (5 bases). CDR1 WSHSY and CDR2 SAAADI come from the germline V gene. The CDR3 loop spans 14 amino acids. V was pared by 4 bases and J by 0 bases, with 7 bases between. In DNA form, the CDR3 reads TGCGCCAGCAGTGGGGGCCACTCTGGAAACACCATATATTTT. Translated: CASSGGHSGNTIYF.

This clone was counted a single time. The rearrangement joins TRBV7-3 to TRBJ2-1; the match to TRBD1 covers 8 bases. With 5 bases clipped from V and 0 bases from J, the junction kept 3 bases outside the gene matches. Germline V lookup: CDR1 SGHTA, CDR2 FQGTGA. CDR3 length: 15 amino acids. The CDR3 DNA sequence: TGTGCCAGCAGCCCAACAGGGGGCTCCTACAATGAGCAGTTCTTC. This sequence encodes CASSPTGGSYNEQFF.